Listed below are T cell receptor beta chains from one sample, sequenced in a study of blood T cell repertoires in COVID-19. The protocol was immunoSEQ multiplex PCR, while the TCRdb copy is restricted to in-frame clones and leaves out a portion. The table has around 200,000 clones, approximately 86% seen once. The sequenced material came from PBMCs or T cells enriched from blood (not recorded which). These receptor sequences come from a woman aged 30 to 39 who had been exposed to COVID-19. Both conserved end residues are part of each CDR3. Fields, in order: CDR3 DNA, CDR3 protein, J gene, D gene, V gene, clone size. A D gene is named only where the DNA matches it firmly. Some rows have no size entry. The others give once, few or many, or a class for an expanded clone.

DNA: TGTGCCAGCTCAGCCAACAGGGGAGATACTGAAGCTTTCTTT; CDR3: CASSANRGDTEAFF; J: TRBJ1-1; D: TRBD1; V: TRBV18; size: once
DNA: TGTGCCAGCAGAGCACTAGCGTACACCGGGGAGCTGTTTTTT; CDR3: CASRALAYTGELFF; J: TRBJ2-2; D: TRBD2; V: TRBV9; size: -
DNA: TGTGCCAGCTCAACCCAGGGTATCAATGAGCAGTTCTTC; CDR3: CASSTQGINEQFF; J: TRBJ2-1; D: -; V: TRBV18; size: -
DNA: TGTGCCAGCAGTGAAATGGGACAGGGCAATCAGCCCCAGCATTTT; CDR3: CASSEMGQGNQPQHF; J: TRBJ1-5; D: TRBD1; V: TRBV6-1; size: -
DNA: TGTGCCAGCAGTTCCGGGAGTTCCTATAATTCACCCCTCCACTTT; CDR3: CASSSGSSYNSPLHF; J: TRBJ1-6; D: -; V: TRBV6-5; size: -
DNA: TGCGCCAGCAGCGGGAGCTCCTACGAGCAGTACTTC; CDR3: CASSGSSYEQYF; J: TRBJ2-7; D: -; V: TRBV5-1; size: -
DNA: TGTGCCAGCTCACGTTCACAGGGGGGAGATGGCTACACCTTC; CDR3: CASSRSQGGDGYTF; J: TRBJ1-2; D: TRBD1; V: TRBV18; size: once
DNA: TGTGCCAGCAGCCCTCAGGGGGGTCTTGGCACTGAAGCTTTCTTT; CDR3: CASSPQGGLGTEAFF; J: TRBJ1-1; D: TRBD1; V: TRBV14; size: -
DNA: TGTGCCAGCAGGTACCCGGGACAGTTCTACAATGAGCAGTTCTTC; CDR3: CASRYPGQFYNEQFF; J: TRBJ2-1; D: TRBD1; V: TRBV6-5; size: -
DNA: TGTGCCACCAGAAGACAGGGGATGGATTCACCCCTCCACTTT; CDR3: CATRRQGMDSPLHF; J: TRBJ1-6; D: TRBD1; V: TRBV2; size: -
DNA: TGTGCCAGCAGCTTACAAGGCGGGGGGCCCTACTACGAGCAGTACTTC; CDR3: CASSLQGGGPYYEQYF; J: TRBJ2-7; D: TRBD2; V: TRBV11-2; size: few
DNA: TGTGCCAGCAGCATCGGGACTAGCGCGAAAACCGGGGAGCTGTTTTTT; CDR3: CASSIGTSAKTGELFF; J: TRBJ2-2; D: TRBD2; V: TRBV9; size: -
DNA: TGCGCCAGCAGCTATACAAAGAACACTGAAGCTTTCTTT; CDR3: CASSYTKNTEAFF; J: TRBJ1-1; D: -; V: TRBV5-1; size: -
DNA: TGTGCCAGCAGCCAAGACGTGGGTCGGGGGGCCGAGGTGGATACGCAGTATTTT; CDR3: CASSQDVGRGAEVDTQYF; J: TRBJ2-3; D: -; V: TRBV4-2; size: -
DNA: TGTGCCAGCAGTGAAGCTCCTGTCGGACTAGCGGGGGCCGGGGAGCAGTACTTC; CDR3: CASSEAPVGLAGAGEQYF; J: TRBJ2-7; D: TRBD2; V: TRBV6-1; size: once
DNA: TGTGCCAGTAGTGTACAGGGGGCCGAGAATCAGCCCCAGCATTTT; CDR3: CASSVQGAENQPQHF; J: TRBJ1-5; D: TRBD1; V: TRBV19; size: -
DNA: TGTGCCAGCAGCCCACGGGGGAGAGCTTTCTTT; CDR3: CASSPRGRAFF; J: TRBJ1-1; D: -; V: TRBV3-1/TRBV3-2; size: -
DNA: TGTGCCAGCAGTTTACAGAACACCGGGGAGCTGTTTTTT; CDR3: CASSLQNTGELFF; J: TRBJ2-2; D: -; V: TRBV12-3/TRBV12-4; size: -
DNA: TGTGCTAGTGGTTTAAATTACGGACAACCCCGGACGGGCTACACCTTC; CDR3: CASGLNYGQPRTGYTF; J: TRBJ1-2; D: -; V: TRBV12-5; size: -
DNA: TGCAGCGTTGATCGGAACACTGAAGCTTTCTTT; CDR3: CSVDRNTEAFF; J: TRBJ1-1; D: -; V: TRBV29-1; size: -
DNA: TGTGCCAGCAATAAGGGGGACAATCAGCCCCAGCATTTT; CDR3: CASNKGDNQPQHF; J: TRBJ1-5; D: -; V: TRBV6-5; size: many
DNA: TGTGCCAGCAGTTATTTCGGGGGATCTTACAATGAGCAGTTCTTC; CDR3: CASSYFGGSYNEQFF; J: TRBJ2-1; D: -; V: TRBV6-5; size: once
DNA: TGTGCCAGCAGCTTAAATTGGGCAGCTCTCCAGCATTTT; CDR3: CASSLNWAALQHF; J: TRBJ1-5; D: -; V: TRBV11-2; size: -
DNA: TGTGCCAGCAGTCCGACAGGGGAAGGGCTTGGCAATCAGCCCCAGCATTTT; CDR3: CASSPTGEGLGNQPQHF; J: TRBJ1-5; D: TRBD1; V: TRBV6-6; size: -
DNA: TGCGCCAGCAGCTTGGGCGCTTCGGAGACCCAGTACTTC; CDR3: CASSLGASETQYF; J: TRBJ2-5; D: -; V: TRBV5-1; size: -
DNA: TGTGCCAGCAGCCGGGGGAGTAGCCAAGAGACCCAGTACTTC; CDR3: CASSRGSSQETQYF; J: TRBJ2-5; D: -; V: TRBV7-3; size: -